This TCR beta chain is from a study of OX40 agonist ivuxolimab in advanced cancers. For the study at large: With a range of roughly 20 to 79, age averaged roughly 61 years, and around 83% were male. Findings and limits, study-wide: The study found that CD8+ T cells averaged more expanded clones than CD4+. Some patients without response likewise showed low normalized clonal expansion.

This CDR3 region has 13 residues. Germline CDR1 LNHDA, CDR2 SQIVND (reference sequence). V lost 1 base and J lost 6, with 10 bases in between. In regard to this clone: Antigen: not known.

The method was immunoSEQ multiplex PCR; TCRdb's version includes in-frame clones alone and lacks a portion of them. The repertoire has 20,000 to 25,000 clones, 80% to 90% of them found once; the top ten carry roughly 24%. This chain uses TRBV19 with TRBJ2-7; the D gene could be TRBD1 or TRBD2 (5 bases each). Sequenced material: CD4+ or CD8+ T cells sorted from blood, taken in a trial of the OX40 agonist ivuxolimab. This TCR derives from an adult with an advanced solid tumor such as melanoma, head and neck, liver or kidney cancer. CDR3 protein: CASSIGFGTEQYF. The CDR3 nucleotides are TGTGCCAGTAGTATAGGCTTCGGGACCGAGCAGTACTTC.